This record covers a single T cell receptor (beta chain). Its antigen is unknown. Here immunoSEQ multiplex PCR was the method, and the copy in TCRdb shows in-frame clones only, minus some. The sample consists of 10,000 to 13,000 clones, roughly nine tenths of them appearing once. The source of the sample is a study of T cells after posttransplantation cyclophosphamide. Study-wide points: Blood and skin or GI T cell repertoires showed limited TRB overlap.

Cyclophosphamide on days +3 and +4 followed busulfan-fludarabine conditioning and a marrow graft. The CDR3 loop spans 17 amino acids. V lost 6 bases and J lost 8; bases outside the gene matches: 14. The germline V gene encodes CDR1 MNHEY and CDR2 SMNVEV (reference sequence). Sequencing used CD4+ T cells sorted from PBMCs, obtained after allogeneic stem cell transplant with posttransplant cyclophosphamide. V usage is TRBV27 and J usage is TRBJ2-1, with 12 bases matching TRBD2. The TCR originated in a male patient between 25 and 39 years old who received an allogeneic stem cell transplant from a related donor, was CMV-positive, and had acute GVHD only. Among the T cells, some may be from the graft donor. CDR3 loop: CASRTRAASGGVDEQFF. CDR3 DNA sequence: TGTGCCAGCAGAACCAGGGCGGCTAGCGGGGGGGTCGATGAGCAGTTCTTC.